This T cell receptor (beta chain) originates from a study of beta chain features in type 1 diabetes. This clone was recorded a few times. An end of the junction differs from the germline gene, which may be a read error. The study reverse transcribed the entire isolated RNA, so it sequenced expressed TCRB transcripts. Clones were sequenced by immunoSEQ multiplex PCR, and TCRdb holds only the in-frame ones, with some missing. This sample has over 700,000 clones; 17% occur once, and the top ten carry 0.02% to 0.025%. The CDR3 covers 11 residues. The germline V gene encodes CDR1 SGHTA and CDR2 FQGTGA. V usage is TRBV7-3 and J usage is TRBJ1-5; D is perhaps TRBD1 (5 bases). Sequencing was performed on naive CD4+ T cells from blood. This sequence was found in a woman between 18 and 29 years old in good health. The CDR3 loop is CASSLNDSRNF. The CDR3 coding sequence is TGTGCCAGCAGCTTAAACGACAGCAGGAATTTT. Full variable domain (missing parts from reference TRBV7-3 and TRBJ1-5): GAGVSQTPSNKVTEKGKYVELRCDPISGHTALYWYRQSLGQGPEFLIYFQGTGAADDSGLPNDRFFAVRPEGSVSTLKIQRTERGDSAVYLCASSLNDSRNFGDGTRLSIL.